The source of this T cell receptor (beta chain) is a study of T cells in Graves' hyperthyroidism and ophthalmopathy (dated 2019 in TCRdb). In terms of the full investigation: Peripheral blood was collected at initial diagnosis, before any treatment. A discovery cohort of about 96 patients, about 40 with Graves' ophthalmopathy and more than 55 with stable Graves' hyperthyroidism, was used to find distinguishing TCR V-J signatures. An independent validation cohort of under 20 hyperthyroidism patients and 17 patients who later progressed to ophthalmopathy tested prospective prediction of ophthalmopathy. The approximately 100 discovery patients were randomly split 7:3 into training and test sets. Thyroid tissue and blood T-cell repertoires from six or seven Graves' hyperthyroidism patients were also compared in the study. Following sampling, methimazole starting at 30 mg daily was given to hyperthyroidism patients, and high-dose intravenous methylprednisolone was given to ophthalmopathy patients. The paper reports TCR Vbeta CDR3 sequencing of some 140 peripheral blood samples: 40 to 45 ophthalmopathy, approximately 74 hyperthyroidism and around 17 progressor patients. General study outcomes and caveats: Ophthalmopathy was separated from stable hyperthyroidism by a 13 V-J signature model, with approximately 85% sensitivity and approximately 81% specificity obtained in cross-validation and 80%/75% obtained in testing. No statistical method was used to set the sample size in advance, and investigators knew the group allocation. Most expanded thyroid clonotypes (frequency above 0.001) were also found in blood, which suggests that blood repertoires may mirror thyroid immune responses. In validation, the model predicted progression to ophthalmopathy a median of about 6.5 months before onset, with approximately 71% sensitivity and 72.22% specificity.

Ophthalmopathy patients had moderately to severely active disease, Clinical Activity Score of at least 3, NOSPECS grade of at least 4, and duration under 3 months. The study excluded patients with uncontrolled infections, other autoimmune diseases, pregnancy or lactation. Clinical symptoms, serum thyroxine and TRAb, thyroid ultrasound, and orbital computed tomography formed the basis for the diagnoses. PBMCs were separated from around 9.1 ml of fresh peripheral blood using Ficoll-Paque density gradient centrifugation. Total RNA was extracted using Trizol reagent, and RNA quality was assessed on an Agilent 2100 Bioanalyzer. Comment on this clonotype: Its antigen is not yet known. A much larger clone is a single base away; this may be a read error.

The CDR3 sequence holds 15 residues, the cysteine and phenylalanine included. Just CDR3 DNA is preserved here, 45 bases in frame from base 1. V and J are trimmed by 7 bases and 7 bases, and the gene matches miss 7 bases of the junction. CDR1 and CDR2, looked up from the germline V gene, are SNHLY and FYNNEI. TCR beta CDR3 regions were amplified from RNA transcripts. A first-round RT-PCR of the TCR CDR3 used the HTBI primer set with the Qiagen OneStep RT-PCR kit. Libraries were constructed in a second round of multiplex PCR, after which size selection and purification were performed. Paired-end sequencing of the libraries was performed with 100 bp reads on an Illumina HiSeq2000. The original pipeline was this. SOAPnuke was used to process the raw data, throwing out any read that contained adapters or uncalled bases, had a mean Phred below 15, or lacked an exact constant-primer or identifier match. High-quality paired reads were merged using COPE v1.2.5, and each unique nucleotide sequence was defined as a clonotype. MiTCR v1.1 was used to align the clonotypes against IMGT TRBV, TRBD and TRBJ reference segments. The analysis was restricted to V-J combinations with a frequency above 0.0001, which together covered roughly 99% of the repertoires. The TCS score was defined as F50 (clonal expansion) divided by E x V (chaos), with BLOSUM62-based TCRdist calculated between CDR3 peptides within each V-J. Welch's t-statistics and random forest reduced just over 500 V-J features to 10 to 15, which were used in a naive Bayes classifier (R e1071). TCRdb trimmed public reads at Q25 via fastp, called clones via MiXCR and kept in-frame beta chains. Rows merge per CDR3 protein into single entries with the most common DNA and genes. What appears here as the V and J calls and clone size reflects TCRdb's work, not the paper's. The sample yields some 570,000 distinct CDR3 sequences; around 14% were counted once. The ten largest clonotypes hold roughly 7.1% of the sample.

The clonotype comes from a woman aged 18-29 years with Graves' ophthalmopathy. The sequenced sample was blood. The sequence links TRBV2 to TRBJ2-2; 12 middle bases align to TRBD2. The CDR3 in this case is CASIGLAGKIGELFF. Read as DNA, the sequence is TGTGCCAGCATAGGACTAGCGGGAAAGATCGGGGAGCTGTTTTTT.